A selection of T cell receptor beta chains follows, all from one sample in a study of cytomegalovirus exposure and HLA in healthy donors. Clones were read by immunoSEQ multiplex PCR, and TCRdb kept only the in-frame ones, dropping some. This table holds 150,000 to 180,000 clones, nearly 80% found once. Material for sequencing was PBMCs. These receptors were taken from a man aged 30 to 45 in good health and CMV-seropositive. Both conserved end residues are part of each CDR3. A D gene is named only where the DNA matches it firmly. Not all rows give a size; the values are once, few, many and, for expanded clones, a class.

CDR3nt | CDR3aa | abundance | j_gene | d_gene | v_gene
TGTGCCAGCAGCCAAATGACAGGGGGTAGCACAGATACGCAGTATTTT | CASSQMTGGSTDTQYF | once | TRBJ2-3 | TRBD1 | TRBV7-9
TGTGCCAGCAGCCAGGGGCTAGCGGGCTACGAGCAGTACTTC | CASSQGLAGYEQYF | few | TRBJ2-7 | TRBD2 | TRBV9
TGTGCCAGTAGTATTAGACAGGGGAGAAGCAATCAGCCCCAGCATTTT | CASSIRQGRSNQPQHF | . | TRBJ1-5 | TRBD1 | TRBV19
TGTGCCAGCAGCTTAGAGGACAGCGACTACGAGCAGTACTTC | CASSLEDSDYEQYF | . | TRBJ2-7 | . | TRBV7-9
TGCGCCAGCAGCTTGCAACAGGCGAACACCGGGGAGCTGTTTTTT | CASSLQQANTGELFF | . | TRBJ2-2 | . | TRBV5-1
TGTGCCAGCAGTTTACAGGGGCCGGGGGATACGCAGTATTTT | CASSLQGPGDTQYF | . | TRBJ2-3 | . | TRBV28
TGTGCCAGCAGCTTAGTGGGGGGGATCAACGAGCAGTACTTC | CASSLVGGINEQYF | few | TRBJ2-7 | TRBD2 | TRBV11-2
TGTGCCATCAGTGAGTACCTAACTAGCGCGAACAATGAGCAGTTCTTC | CAISEYLTSANNEQFF | . | TRBJ2-1 | TRBD2 | TRBV10-3
TGTGCCAGCAAAGAGGGGGAGTTTCGCAATCAGCCCCAGCATTTT | CASKEGEFRNQPQHF | once | TRBJ1-5 | . | TRBV18
TGTGCCAGCAGCCCACAGGGGGGAAACACCATATATTTT | CASSPQGGNTIYF | once | TRBJ1-3 | TRBD1 | TRBV7-9
TGTGCCAGCAGTCGGGCGGGAGCGACGTTCTTC | CASSRAGATFF | . | TRBJ2-1 | TRBD2 | TRBV27
TGTGCCAGCAGCGTAGATTTTTGGGGGCCTGAAGCTTTCTTT | CASSVDFWGPEAFF | once | TRBJ1-1 | . | TRBV9
TGTGCCACCAGCAGAGAAGGGGTGACTGAAGCTTTCTTT | CATSREGVTEAFF | . | TRBJ1-1 | . | TRBV15
TGTGCCAGCAGCTCTCTAGCGGGGGGCCCCTCAGATACGCAGTATTTT | CASSSLAGGPSDTQYF | once | TRBJ2-3 | TRBD2 | TRBV5-4
TGTGCCAGCAGTTACTCACCGGGACAGGGGGCGTCCGAGCAGTACTTC | CASSYSPGQGASEQYF | . | TRBJ2-7 | TRBD1 | TRBV6-6
TGCGCCAGCAGCCAAGATCCCACAGGGGGCTATGGCTACACCTTC | CASSQDPTGGYGYTF | . | TRBJ1-2 | TRBD1 | TRBV4-1
TGTGCCAGCTACCGACAGGGCGGGAACACTGAAGCTTTCTTT | CASYRQGGNTEAFF | . | TRBJ1-1 | TRBD1 | TRBV6-1
TGTGCCAGCAGCTTTGGCGGGAAGTACAATGAGCAGTTCTTC | CASSFGGKYNEQFF | . | TRBJ2-1 | . | TRBV7-2
TGTGCCAGCAGTGAAGCAGGGGGATGCGAGCAGTACTTC | CASSEAGGCEQYF | . | TRBJ2-7 | . | TRBV6-1
TGTGCCAGCAGCCTAAACCGGGACAGGGGGGATACGCAGTATTTT | CASSLNRDRGDTQYF | . | TRBJ2-3 | TRBD1 | TRBV4-2
TGTGCCAGCAGCAAAGAGAAAGCAGAGGGACAGGGCCCAGAAGGGCTGTTTTTT | CASSKEKAEGQGPEGLFF | . | TRBJ1-4 | . | TRBV21-1
TGTGCCAGCAGCAAAGTCGTTCAGAACAGGCACTCTAGCACAGATACGCAGTATTTT | CASSKVVQNRHSSTDTQYF | few | TRBJ2-3 | . | TRBV21-1
TGTGCCAGCAGTTTTCGCGGGGGGCGAAGTAGCACCGGGGAGCTGTTTTTT | CASSFRGGRSSTGELFF | once | TRBJ2-2 | TRBD2 | TRBV28